This is a list of T cell receptor beta chains from one sample in a study of T cell repertoires in cytomegalovirus infection. Antigens for these TCRs are unknown. TCRdb used MiXCR to reprocess the reads, holding one entry per CDR3 protein. Counted here are approximately 990,000 distinct CDR3 sequences, approximately 31% occurring once; the ten biggest clones make up roughly an eighth. Sample: cultured CD8+ T cells from PBMCs, taken from culture after CMV antigen stimulation. These receptors all come from a human donor in good health (CMV status not recorded). Some clones in this sample may be carry-over from other donors' samples. Each CDR3 is given with its conserved first and last residue. A D gene is named only where the DNA matches it firmly. A row's size may be missing; if present it is once, few, many or a size class.

v_gene	j_gene	abundance	d_gene	CDR3nt	CDR3aa
TRBV12-3/TRBV12-4	TRBJ2-3	many	TRBD2	TGTGCCAGCAGAGGACTAGCGGGGGCATCCATTGATACGCAGTATTTT	CASRGLAGASIDTQYF
TRBV20-1	TRBJ1-6	.	TRBD1	TGCAGTGCTCCTGCCGGACAGGGGAAAAATTCACCCCTCCACTTT	CSAPAGQGKNSPLHF
TRBV12-5	TRBJ2-1	.	TRBD2	TGTGCTAGTGGTTTGGGATCTAGCGGGGGAGGATCAAATGAGCAGTTCTTC	CASGLGSSGGGSNEQFF
TRBV7-6	TRBJ1-1	many	TRBD1	TGTGCCAGCAGCTTAGGGGTGGGGCAGGGGGCCAACACTGAAGCTTTCTTT	CASSLGVGQGANTEAFF
TRBV27	TRBJ2-7	few	TRBD2	TGTGCCAGCAGTTTACGCGGGGGGGGATTCTACGAGCAGTACTTC	CASSLRGGGFYEQYF
TRBV27	TRBJ2-1	.	TRBD1	TGTGCCAGCAGTTTCTCTCGGACAGGGGACAATGAGCAGTTCTTC	CASSFSRTGDNEQFF
TRBV7-3	TRBJ2-2	.	.	TGTGCCAGCAGCACGTCTGGTGGGGAGCTGTTTTTT	CASSTSGGELFF
TRBV7-9	TRBJ2-2	many	TRBD2	TGTGCCAGCAGCTCCCCACTAGCGGGAAGCACCGGGGAGCTGTTTTTT	CASSSPLAGSTGELFF
TRBV6-2/TRBV6-3	TRBJ1-5	.	TRBD1	TGTGCCAGCAGTTATACCGGGACAGGGTATCAGCCCCAGCATTTT	CASSYTGTGYQPQHF
TRBV6-2/TRBV6-3	TRBJ2-3	.	TRBD2	TGTGCCAGCAGTTACTCCGCAGCGGGGGGGCAGTCCGATACGCAGTATTTT	CASSYSAAGGQSDTQYF
TRBV28	TRBJ2-3	.	TRBD2	TGTGCCAGCAGTATAGCGGGGAACACAGATACGCAGTATTTT	CASSIAGNTDTQYF
TRBV6-2/TRBV6-3	TRBJ2-1	.	.	TGTGCCAGCAGTTACTCCACAATTGAGCAGTTCTTC	CASSYSTIEQFF
TRBV2	TRBJ2-7	few	TRBD1	TGTGCCAGCAGTGGGCAGGGGGCTATCAACGAGCAGTACTTC	CASSGQGAINEQYF
TRBV27	TRBJ2-7	.	.	TGTGCCAGCAGTTTAAAAGGGAGGAGGGCCGACGAGCAGTACTTC	CASSLKGRRADEQYF
TRBV3-1	TRBJ2-2	.	TRBD2	TGTGCCAGCAGCCTGCCGGGACTAGTACATACCGGGGAGCTGTTTTTT	CASSLPGLVHTGELFF
TRBV9	TRBJ1-1	.	.	TGTGCCAGCCGAGGGGGGGGGCAGGCCACTGAAGCTTTCTTT	CASRGGGQATEAFF
TRBV2	TRBJ1-4	.	.	TGTGCCAGCAGTGAAGGGGGGTTGAATAATGAAAAACTGTTTTTT	CASSEGGLNNEKLFF
TRBV4-1	TRBJ1-6	.	TRBD1	TGCGCCAGCAGCCTTGGGACAGCTTACTATAATTCACCCCTCCACTTT	CASSLGTAYYNSPLHF
TRBV6-5	TRBJ2-1	.	TRBD2	TGTGCCAGCAGTTTGACTAGCGGGGGGGCCATGGGCAATGAGCAGTTCTTC	CASSLTSGGAMGNEQFF
TRBV27	TRBJ2-2	.	.	TGTGCCAGCAGTAGAAGACAGGACACCGGGGAGCTGTTTTTT	CASSRRQDTGELFF
TRBV27	TRBJ1-5	.	.	TGTGCCAGCAGTATAACAGGGCTGATCCAGCCCCAGCATTTT	CASSITGLIQPQHF
TRBV10-3	TRBJ2-3	.	TRBD1	TGTGCCATCAGTGAGGTGGGACAGGGGCAAGCAGATACGCAGTATTTT	CAISEVGQGQADTQYF
TRBV20-1	TRBJ1-1	few	TRBD1	TGCAGTGCTAGAGATGGGGGGACAGGGCGGACTGAAGCTTTCTTT	CSARDGGTGRTEAFF
TRBV12-3/TRBV12-4	TRBJ2-3	.	.	TGTGCCAGCAGTTTCCCAGGGCTAGGCACAGATACGCAGTATTTT	CASSFPGLGTDTQYF
TRBV7-4	TRBJ2-7	.	TRBD1	TGTGCCAGCAGCTCAGACAGGGTTACCTACGAGAAGTACTTC	CASSSDRVTYEKYF
TRBV4-2	TRBJ1-5	few	TRBD1	TGTGCCAGCAGCCAAGATGGGCAGGGGGCGAATCAGCCCCAGCATTTT	CASSQDGQGANQPQHF
TRBV6-2/TRBV6-3	TRBJ1-4	.	.	TGTGCCAGCAGCCCAGACGGTGTGCGCGAAAAACTGTTTTTT	CASSPDGVREKLFF
TRBV4-1	TRBJ2-3	.	.	TGCGCCAGCAGTCATACTCTGTTTTCCCCCTCAGATACGCAGTATTTT	CASSHTLFSPSDTQYF
TRBV28	TRBJ1-5	few	TRBD1	TGTGCCAGCAGCCAACCGACAGGGCGTCAGCCCCAGCATTTT	CASSQPTGRQPQHF
TRBV25-1	TRBJ1-2	few	.	TGTGCCAGCAGTGAACCCATCTATGGCTACACCTTC	CASSEPIYGYTF
TRBV7-8	TRBJ2-3	many	.	TGTGCCAGCAGCTTACTCACCGATGGACTCGGCACAGATACGCAGTATTTT	CASSLLTDGLGTDTQYF
TRBV27	TRBJ2-2	.	.	TGTGCCAGCAGTCCCAGGACCGGTCGCGGGGAGCTGTTTTTT	CASSPRTGRGELFF
TRBV7-6	TRBJ1-2	many	TRBD1	TGTGCCAGCGGACAGGGGGAGTCGTTGTTTGACTACACCTTC	CASGQGESLFDYTF
TRBV7-9	TRBJ1-5	.	TRBD1	TGTGCCAGCAGTTCAGACAGGGAGAGCAATCAGCCCCAGCATTTT	CASSSDRESNQPQHF
TRBV6-5	TRBJ2-3	many	.	TGTGCCAGCAGTTACTCAGGGGGGGTCACAGATACGCAGTATTTT	CASSYSGGVTDTQYF
TRBV7-3	TRBJ2-1	.	.	TGTGCCAGCAGCTCGGACGAATACAATGAGCAGTTCTTC	CASSSDEYNEQFF
TRBV6-2/TRBV6-3	TRBJ2-7	.	TRBD2	TGTGCCAGCAGTCAAACCAGCGGGGTCTTCTACGAGCAGTACTTC	CASSQTSGVFYEQYF
TRBV5-4	TRBJ2-5	few	TRBD1	TGTGCCAGCATCCACCGGGGACAGGGAAAAGAGACCCAGTACTTC	CASIHRGQGKETQYF
TRBV5-4	TRBJ1-2	few	TRBD1	TGTGCCAGCAGTGTACCGGGACAGGGACTATGGAGCTACACCTTC	CASSVPGQGLWSYTF
TRBV11-2	TRBJ2-5	.	TRBD2	TGTGCCAGCAGCTTAGATGGGAATAGCGGGGGGTTCTTTGGGGGGAAGACCCAGTACTTC	CASSLDGNSGGFFGGKTQYF
TRBV25-1	TRBJ1-6	few	TRBD1	TGTGCCAGCAGACCGGGACAGAAGAGCTCCTATAATTCACCCCTCCACTTT	CASRPGQKSSYNSPLHF
TRBV6-1	TRBJ2-3	.	.	TGTGCCAGCAGGGGACTTCAGGGGACGCAGTATTTT	CASRGLQGTQYF
TRBV6-5	TRBJ2-2	.	.	TGTGCCAGCAGAACCGGACAGATCACCGGGGAGCTGTTTTTT	CASRTGQITGELFF
TRBV27	TRBJ2-7	few	.	TGTGCCAGCATAGGGCAAGACTCCTACGAGCAGTACTTC	CASIGQDSYEQYF
TRBV7-6	TRBJ2-2	many	.	TGTGCCAGCATCTCGGACCTTAACACCGGGGAGCTGTTTTTT	CASISDLNTGELFF
TRBV7-9	TRBJ2-1	few	TRBD1	TGTGCCAGCAGTCTGGGACAGGGGAGTAGGTGGAATGAGCAGTTCTTC	CASSLGQGSRWNEQFF
TRBV27	TRBJ2-3	few	.	TGTGCCAGCAGTCAGAGGTGGAGGGGGTCGGAAGATACGCAGTATTTT	CASSQRWRGSEDTQYF
TRBV6-1	TRBJ1-4	.	.	TGTGCCAGCACCCTTAGAGGGATCGAAAAACTGTTTTTT	CASTLRGIEKLFF
TRBV7-9	TRBJ1-1	many	.	TGTGCCAGCAGAGGTAGGGGCCCCGAAATTATGAACACTGAAGCTTTCTTT	CASRGRGPEIMNTEAFF
TRBV25-1	TRBJ2-1	.	.	TGTGCCAGCAGTGATCCTGGCCCCTACAATGAGCAGTTCTTC	CASSDPGPYNEQFF
TRBV27	TRBJ2-3	.	.	TGTGCCAGCAGTACCCTGGCTCTCCGGGATACGCAGTATTTT	CASSTLALRDTQYF
TRBV7-6	TRBJ2-7	many	.	TGTGCCAGCAGCCCGGATCTATCGGACTACGAGCAGTACTTC	CASSPDLSDYEQYF
TRBV7-9	TRBJ2-1	few	TRBD2	TGTGCCAGCAGCTCTCTAGCGGGGGCCGAATACAATGAGCAGTTCTTC	CASSSLAGAEYNEQFF
TRBV2	TRBJ2-5	.	.	TGTGCCAACAGTGAAGGGGGGCTAGCGCTCCAAGAGACCCAGTACTTC	CANSEGGLALQETQYF
TRBV7-9	TRBJ1-1	few	.	TGTGCCAGCACCACCGGCGGGGCCACTGAAGCTTTCTTT	CASTTGGATEAFF